This entry describes one T cell receptor (beta chain). The repertoire was sequenced with immunoSEQ multiplex PCR; TCRdb's copy has only in-frame clones and lacks some. The sample consists of 95,000 to 130,000 clones, about nine tenths of them appearing once. From germline, CDR1 is SGHNT and CDR2 YENEEA. Trimming took 5 bases from V and 6 from J; bases not matched to a gene: 4. The CDR3 extends over 14 amino acids. This specimen belongs to a study of T cell clones after liver transplantation. This TCR came from a human patient who received a liver transplant. The graft donor may have contributed some T cells. Sequenced material: CD4+ T cells from blood, taken 12 months after liver transplant. The chain uses TRBV11-3 and TRBJ2-1; 10 nucleotides agree with TRBD2. The CDR3 nucleotides are TGTGCCAGCAGCCCCCGGACTAGCGGCAATGAGCAGTTCTTC. It specifies CASSPRTSGNEQFF.